This T cell receptor beta chain was retrieved from a study of CD8 T cells in ankylosing spondylitis. This clonotype was observed a few times. Antigen: not known. TCRdb processed the 5' RACE reads anew with MiXCR; each CDR3 protein has one entry. Among more than 150,000 distinct CDR3 sequences listed, about 13% were seen once. The study's findings and limits: Enrichment of disease-linked clones was reportedly significant in matched ankylosing spondylitis synovial fluid.

Germline CDR1 and CDR2: SNHLY and FYNNEI. V lost 0 bases, J lost 0 bases, and 4 bases lay in between. The CDR3 length is 14 residues. The chain joins TRBV2 to TRBJ2-3, with D uncertain. Sequenced input: blood, either unsorted or a sorted T cell fraction (not recorded which). The sequence came from a male donor with ankylosing spondylitis or in good health (not recorded which). CDR3 DNA: TGTGCCAGCAGTGAAGCAAGCAGCACAGATACGCAGTATTTT. It specifies CASSEASSTDTQYF.